The 32 T cell receptor beta chains given below trace back to one sample, sequenced in a study of blood T cell repertoires in COVID-19. Some clones are missing from TCRdb's copy, which holds only in-frame ones; the method was immunoSEQ multiplex PCR. Among 45,000 to 55,000 clones listed, 86% were seen once. The sample comprised peripheral blood. These receptors came from a man in his 70s with active COVID-19.

CDR3 DNA sequence: TGTGCCAGCAGCCCGACAGGGCTCAATCAGCCCCAGCATTTT. Protein: CASSPTGLNQPQHF. The rearrangement joins TRBV7-2 to TRBJ1-5; 7 nucleotides align to TRBD1. The CDR3 is made up of 14 amino acids. Germline CDR1 and CDR2: SGHTA and FQGNSA. The V segment lost 5 bases and the J segment 3 bases; nucleotides outside the gene matches: 4.

The chain combines TRBV5-6 with TRBJ1-1; D possibly corresponds to TRBD1 (5 bases). Per germline, CDR1 SGHDT and CDR2 YYEEEE. V lost 1 base, J lost 3 bases, and 13 bases lay in between. The CDR3 consists of 15 residues. The CDR3 protein is CASSLRPGDYTEAFF. The CDR3 region has the DNA TGTGCCAGCAGCTTGCGGCCGGGGGATTACACTGAAGCTTTCTTT. The entire variable domain, with the rest obtained from reference TRBV5-6 and TRBJ1-1, is as follows: DAGVTQSPTHLIKTRGQQVTLRCSPKSGHDTVSWYQQALGQGPQFIFQYYEEEERQRGNFPDRFSGHQFPNYSSELNVNALLLGDSALYLCASSLRPGDYTEAFFGQGTRLTVV.

The chain has TRBV7-9 and TRBJ1-6; 7 bases are a match to TRBD1. There are 15 residues in the CDR3. Germline CDR1 reads SEHNR; CDR2 reads FQNEAQ (reference sequence). V lost 3 bases and J lost 7; bases outside the gene matches: 6. The CDR3, as DNA: TGTGCCAGCAGCTTGGGGACAGTAGGGAATTCACCCCTCCACTTT. It translates to CASSLGTVGNSPLHF.

This clone was recorded a few times. The chain has TRBV29-1 and TRBJ2-7; the match to TRBD1 covers 8 bases. V lost 8 bases and J lost 1; bases outside the gene matches: 7. The germline V gene encodes CDR1 SQVTM and CDR2 ANQGSEA. CDR3 length equals 13 residues. In DNA, the CDR3 is TGCAGCATCCGGACAGGGAGGTCCTACGAGCAGTACTTC. Protein: CSIRTGRSYEQYF.

The rearrangement joins TRBV5-5 to TRBJ1-1, with D possibly TRBD1 on 6 matching bases. Germline assignment: CDR1 SGHKS and CDR2 YYEKEE (reference sequence). Trimming took off 1 base at V and 5 bases at J, with 12 bases between the two ends. This CDR3 is 14 amino acids long. CDR3 nucleotides: TGTGCCAGCAGCTTGACCCGTAGGGGGACTGAAGCTTTCTTT. Protein sequence: CASSLTRRGTEAFF.

V usage is TRBV7-2 and J usage is TRBJ2-7; 7 nucleotides line up with TRBD2. The CDR3 covers 16 residues. Per the germline V gene, CDR1 is SGHTA and CDR2 is FQGNSA. With V trimmed by 6 bases and J by 5 bases, 16 bases remained unmatched. This CDR3 reads CASRYDLTGGSDEQYF. Written as DNA, the CDR3 is TGTGCCAGCAGATACGATCTGACGGGGGGAAGCGACGAGCAGTACTTC.

The chain joins TRBV5-1 to TRBJ2-1; 9 bases agree with TRBD1. The CDR3 runs to 16 residues. Trimming removed 2 bases from V and 8 bases from J; junction bases left unmatched: 11. The germline gives CDR1 SGHRS, CDR2 YFSETQ. CDR3 region: CASSFTGTGFRDEQFF. The CDR3, as DNA: TGCGCCAGCAGCTTTACCGGGACAGGGTTTCGGGATGAGCAGTTCTTC.

J is TRBJ2-2 and V is TRBV4-3; D remains ambiguous. The CDR3 has 13 amino acids. Germline CDR1 is LGHNA and CDR2 is YSLEER. Trimming took off 0 bases at V and 7 bases at J, with 6 bases between the two ends. CDR3 DNA: TGCGCCAGCAGCCAAGAGCCGGGCGGGGAGCTGTTTTTT. It translates to CASSQEPGGELFF.

Here the CDR3 DNA reads TGTGCCAGCAGTGAACAGGGGGTAACTGAAGCTTTCTTT. Residues: CASSEQGVTEAFF. This sequence joins TRBV9 and TRBJ1-1, with 8 nucleotides matching TRBD1. The V segment lost 5 bases and the J segment 5 bases; nucleotides outside the gene matches: 5. The CDR3 has 13 amino acids. Germline V gene lookup returns CDR1 SGDLS and CDR2 YYNGEE.

The chain is built from TRBV18 and TRBJ1-5, with D uncertain. The CDR3 totals 15 residues. Trimming cost V 3 bases and J 4 bases, with 13 bases left between them. Germline-derived CDR1 and CDR2 are KGHSH and LQKENI. The CDR3 region has the DNA TGTGCCAGCTCACCCCTCGGCAGCGGAAATCAGCCCCAGCATTTT. Amino acids: CASSPLGSGNQPQHF.

This clone was recorded only once. This chain connects TRBV7-2 to TRBJ2-5, with D possibly matching TRBD2 (5 bases). The CDR3 loop spans 15 amino acids. The V and J ends lost 0 bases and 4 bases respectively, with 12 bases between them. The germline gives CDR1 SGHTA, CDR2 FQGNSA. The CDR3 bases are TGTGCCAGCAGCTTAGCGAAAACCACTAGAGAGACCCAGTACTTC. It codes for CASSLAKTTRETQYF.

The chain combines TRBV6-1 with TRBJ2-6; 7 positions agree with TRBD2. This CDR3 contains 18 residues. Trimming cost V 2 bases and J 1 base; bases outside gene matches: 8. Looked up from germline, CDR1 is MNHNS and CDR2 is SASEGT. CDR3 sequence: CASSEKTRGLSGANVLTF. The CDR3 DNA is TGTGCCAGCAGTGAAAAGACGAGGGGACTATCTGGGGCCAACGTCCTGACTTTC.

The chain joins TRBV6-5 to TRBJ1-1, with 10 nucleotides matching TRBD1. The V and J ends lost 7 bases and 6 bases, in that order; junction bases with no gene match: 5. Per germline, CDR1 MNHEY and CDR2 SVGAGI. This CDR3 contains 13 residues. CDR3 bases: TGTGCCAGCAACCGACAGGGGGCGCCTGAAGCTTTCTTT. It encodes CASNRQGAPEAFF.

In this sample, this clone turned up once. The V gene is TRBV7-2, the J gene TRBJ2-1; 7 nucleotides line up with TRBD2. There are 14 residues in the CDR3. V lost 3 bases and J lost 5; bases outside the gene matches: 4. Germline V lookup: CDR1 SGHTA, CDR2 FQGNSA. The CDR3 DNA follows: TGTGCCAGCAGCTTGGGGGGGGTTCACAATGAGCAGTTCTTC. It translates to CASSLGGVHNEQFF. The whole variable domain, remainder taken from reference TRBV7-2 and TRBJ2-1, is GAGVSQSPSNKVTEKGKDVELRCDPISGHTALYWYRQSLGQGLEFLIYFQGNSAPDKSGLPSDRFSAERTGGSVSTLTIQRTQQEDSAVYLCASSLGGVHNEQFFGPGTRLTVL.

The rearrangement joins TRBV24-1 to TRBJ2-2; 8 bases align to TRBD2. This CDR3 has 15 amino acids. V shed 6 bases, J shed 4 bases, and the junction held 6 bases outside the gene matches. From germline, CDR1 is KGHDR and CDR2 SFDVKD. The CDR3 DNA reads TGTGCCACCAGTCAAAGCGGGGGAGGCACCGGGGAGCTGTTTTTT. This translates into CATSQSGGGTGELFF.

The J gene is TRBJ1-5, the V gene TRBV6-2 or TRBV6-3; the D is unclear. The CDR3 contains 19 residues. Per the germline V gene, CDR1 is MNHEY and CDR2 is SVGEGT. Trimming removed 4 bases at V and 0 bases at J, with 22 bases between. CDR3: CASSSPYYRELYSNQPQHF. DNA of the CDR3: TGTGCCAGCAGTTCCCCGTATTACCGGGAACTATATAGCAATCAGCCCCAGCATTTT.

This rearrangement joins TRBV12-5 to TRBJ1-5, with D possibly matching TRBD1 (6 bases). The CDR3 is 15 amino acids. Germline CDR1 is LGHNT and CDR2 is FRNRAP. Trimming removed 7 bases at V and 0 bases at J, with 13 bases between. The CDR3 loop is CASVPQGYSNQPQHF. In nucleotides, the CDR3 is TGTGCTAGTGTCCCACAGGGCTATAGCAATCAGCCCCAGCATTTT. Drawing the rest from reference TRBV12-5 and TRBJ1-5, the complete variable domain is DARVTQTPRHKVTEMGQEVTMRCQPILGHNTVFWYRQTMMQGLELLAYFRNRAPLDDSGMPKDRFSAEMPDATLATLKIQPSEPRDSAVYFCASVPQGYSNQPQHFGDGTRLSIL.

The V and J genes are TRBV7-2 and TRBJ1-2; the D is unclear. This CDR3 has 15 residues. The V gene's germline CDR1 is SGHTA and CDR2 FQGNSA. V shed 5 bases and J shed 4 bases, with 17 bases lying between them. The CDR3 sequence: CASSLPPQSLYGYTF. For the CDR3, the DNA is TGTGCCAGCAGCCTACCCCCACAGTCTCTCTATGGCTACACCTTC.

This chain uses TRBV6-5 with TRBJ2-5; possibly TRBD1 for D (6 bases). Germline V gene lookup returns CDR1 MNHEY and CDR2 SVGAGI. The CDR3 has 15 residues. The V end lost 0 bases, the J end lost 5 bases, and 13 bases lay between the germline ends. The CDR3 loop reads CASSYSWGLGETQYF. CDR3 in DNA: TGTGCCAGCAGTTACTCTTGGGGGCTGGGGGAGACCCAGTACTTC.

V usage is TRBV3-1 (or the pseudogene TRBV3-2) and J usage is TRBJ2-7, with 9 bases identical to TRBD1. Germline V gene lookup returns CDR1 LGHDT and CDR2 YNNKEL (reference sequence). The CDR3 has 15 residues. Trimming cost V 2 bases and J 4 bases; bases outside gene matches: 6. The CDR3 DNA sequence: TGTGCCAGCAGCCAACCCGGGACAGGGCCTTACGAGCAGTACTTC. It is translated as CASSQPGTGPYEQYF.

The chain joins TRBV7-2 to TRBJ2-7, with D uncertain. The V end was cut by 5 bases, the J end by 7 bases, with 15 bases between. The CDR3 has 13 residues. Germline CDR1 is SGHTA and CDR2 is FQGNSA. The CDR3 sequence is CASSPRRTEEQYF. The CDR3 DNA follows: TGTGCCAGCAGCCCAAGGCGCACGGAGGAGCAGTACTTC. Full variable domain (outside the CDR3, taken from reference TRBV7-2 and TRBJ2-7): GAGVSQSPSNKVTEKGKDVELRCDPISGHTALYWYRQSLGQGLEFLIYFQGNSAPDKSGLPSDRFSAERTGGSVSTLTIQRTQQEDSAVYLCASSPRRTEEQYFGPGTRLTVT.

The chain employs TRBV24-1 and TRBJ1-2; 7 nucleotides line up with TRBD1. Germline V gives CDR1 KGHDR, CDR2 SFDVKD. Losses at the gene ends were 5 bases for V and 8 bases for J; bases not matched to a gene: 7. This CDR3 is 13 amino acids long. CDR3 region: CATSAGGISGYTF. The CDR3 nucleotides are TGTGCCACCAGTGCAGGGGGAATTTCGGGCTACACCTTC.

The CDR3 nucleotides are TGTGCCAGCAGCTCGTTAGGGACAGGGGCAGAAAAACTGTTTTTT. The encoded protein is CASSSLGTGAEKLFF. The chain has TRBV7-2 and TRBJ1-4; the match to TRBD1 covers 10 bases. The CDR3 covers 15 residues. Germline values: CDR1 SGHTA, CDR2 FQGNSA. V lost 4 bases, J lost 8 bases, and 7 bases stayed unmatched.

This chain joins TRBV6-5 and TRBJ1-6; 9 bases map to TRBD1. Germline CDR1 MNHEY, CDR2 SVGAGI. The CDR3 is made up of 15 amino acids. The J segment lost 3 bases and the V segment lost 7 bases, leaving 4 bases of the junction unmatched. This CDR3 reads CASTTGGIYNSPLHF. As DNA, the CDR3 is TGTGCCAGCACCACAGGGGGCATCTATAATTCACCCCTCCACTTT.

CDR3 residues: CASSQRLAGSYNEQFF. CDR3 in DNA: TGCGCCAGCAGCCAACGACTAGCAGGCTCCTACAATGAGCAGTTCTTC. The V gene is TRBV4-3, the J gene TRBJ2-1; 7 bases are shared with TRBD2. This CDR3 is 16 amino acids long. CDR1 and CDR2 from the germline V gene are LGHNA and YSLEER. The trim removed 2 bases at V and 0 bases at J, leaving 4 bases unmatched.

The table lists this clone with a count of one. The chain recombines TRBV3-1 (or the pseudogene TRBV3-2) with TRBJ2-6; 7 nucleotides agree with TRBD1. Per germline, CDR1 LGHDT and CDR2 YNNKEL (reference sequence). The CDR3 has 16 amino acids. Unmatched junction bases numbered 2, after V lost 0 bases and J lost 3 bases. The CDR3 DNA sequence: TGTGCCAGCAGCCAAGATAGGGGGCATGGGGCCAACGTCCTGACTTTC. It is translated as CASSQDRGHGANVLTF.

This clone was seen just once. The chain couples TRBV18 to TRBJ2-7; TRBD1 is a possible D gene (5 bases). V was pared by 1 base and J by 3 bases, with 13 bases between. From germline, CDR1 is KGHSH and CDR2 LQKENI. The CDR3 covers 15 residues. The CDR3, as DNA: TGTGCCAGCTCACCACTGGGGCAGGGATACTACGAGCAGTACTTC. Protein sequence: CASSPLGQGYYEQYF. Full variable domain (rest looked up from reference TRBV18 and TRBJ2-7): NAGVMQNPRHLVRRRGQEARLRCSPMKGHSHVYWYRQLPEEGLKFMVYLQKENIIDESGMPKERFSAEFPKEGPSILRIQQVVRGDSAAYFCASSPLGQGYYEQYFGPGTRLTVT.

This chain uses TRBV27 with TRBJ1-1, with D uncertain. The CDR3 runs to 15 residues. In germline, CDR1 is MNHEY, CDR2 SMNVEV (reference sequence). V was pared by 6 bases and J by 3 bases, with 17 bases between. The CDR3 bases are TGTGCCAGCAGCCCTTGGACCGGGAGGGACACTGAAGCTTTCTTT. The encoded protein is CASSPWTGRDTEAFF.

The chain is built from TRBV6-2 or TRBV6-3 and TRBJ2-7; 7 bases are shared with TRBD1. The CDR3 has 14 residues. Germline V gene data show CDR1 as MNHEY and CDR2 as SVGEGT. Trimming took 5 bases from V and 5 from J; bases not matched to a gene: 9. CDR3 amino acids: CASSRNWDSDEQYF. DNA of the CDR3: TGTGCCAGCAGTCGTAACTGGGACAGCGACGAGCAGTACTTC.

The chain is built from TRBV7-9 and TRBJ1-4; a possible D gene is TRBD1 (6 bases). The CDR3 has 14 amino acids. Germline V gives CDR1 SEHNR, CDR2 FQNEAQ (reference sequence). Trimming cost V 2 bases and J 8 bases, with 12 bases left between them. The CDR3 region has the DNA TGTGCCAGCAGCTTACAGGGGCAGGGAGAAAAACTGTTTTTT. It yields the protein CASSLQGQGEKLFF.

This rearrangement joins TRBV5-1 to TRBJ2-5; 7 bases map to TRBD1. With V trimmed by 7 bases and J by 5 bases, 17 bases remained unmatched. CDR1 and CDR2 from the germline V gene are SGHRS and YFSETQ. This CDR3 is built from 16 residues. The CDR3 protein is CASHTPTTGAGETQYF. Here the CDR3 DNA reads TGCGCCAGCCACACCCCTACTACAGGGGCCGGGGAGACCCAGTACTTC.

This clone was seen a few times. The chain links TRBV6-1 to TRBJ2-3, with 9 nucleotides matching TRBD1. Germline loops: CDR1 MNHNS, CDR2 SASEGT. The CDR3 length is 16 residues. J lost 5 bases, V lost 1 base, and 7 bases had no gene match. The CDR3 sequence: CASSEVPGQGLDTQYF. The CDR3 coding sequence is TGTGCCAGCAGTGAAGTTCCGGGACAGGGTCTAGATACGCAGTATTTT.